Listed below are T cell receptor beta chains from one sample, sequenced in a study of cytomegalovirus exposure and HLA in healthy donors. TCRdb's table, derived via immunoSEQ multiplex PCR, lists solely in-frame clones and lacks some. The table lists some 190,000 clones, around 85% of them singletons. Sequenced sample: PBMCs. These receptor sequences come from a boy between 2 and 10 years old in good health and CMV-seronegative. The conserved cysteine and the conserved F or W are not part of the CDR3 here. The D gene is left open where the match is weak. Some rows have no size entry. The others give once, few or many, or a class for an expanded clone.

j_call: TRBJ2-3
clone_size: few
v_call: TRBV6-6
d_call: TRBD2
cdr3_aa: ASSRLAGSTDTQY

j_call: TRBJ2-1
clone_size: .
v_call: TRBV9
d_call: .
cdr3_aa: ASTADLYSYNEQF

j_call: TRBJ1-4
clone_size: .
v_call: TRBV6-1
d_call: TRBD1
cdr3_aa: ASSERRGEKLF

j_call: TRBJ1-3
clone_size: .
v_call: TRBV18
d_call: .
cdr3_aa: ASSPRRGLSGNTIY

j_call: TRBJ2-1
clone_size: once
v_call: TRBV29-1
d_call: TRBD2
cdr3_aa: SVPLAGSNEQL

j_call: TRBJ1-1
clone_size: .
v_call: TRBV30
d_call: TRBD1
cdr3_aa: AWGTGGLSNTEAF

j_call: TRBJ1-4
clone_size: .
v_call: TRBV7-9
d_call: .
cdr3_aa: SSSSLQGLLGEKLF

j_call: TRBJ1-1
clone_size: once
v_call: TRBV27
d_call: TRBD1
cdr3_aa: ASSLQGAINTEAF

j_call: TRBJ1-2
clone_size: once
v_call: TRBV28
d_call: TRBD1
cdr3_aa: ASSLGQNYGYT

j_call: TRBJ2-4
clone_size: .
v_call: TRBV11-2
d_call: TRBD2
cdr3_aa: ASSLVVAGGRENIQY

j_call: TRBJ1-3
clone_size: .
v_call: TRBV7-2
d_call: TRBD1
cdr3_aa: ASSRHGTAGNTIY

j_call: TRBJ1-5
clone_size: .
v_call: TRBV25-1
d_call: .
cdr3_aa: ASSDATAGGFLPQH

j_call: TRBJ2-2
clone_size: .
v_call: TRBV18
d_call: TRBD1
cdr3_aa: ASSPIGQGNTGELF

j_call: TRBJ1-4
clone_size: .
v_call: TRBV9
d_call: .
cdr3_aa: ASSSGQIREKLF

j_call: TRBJ1-6
clone_size: .
v_call: TRBV7-2
d_call: .
cdr3_aa: ASSYSIGDSYNSPLH

j_call: TRBJ2-4
clone_size: .
v_call: TRBV2
d_call: .
cdr3_aa: ASSEAGQGLAKNIQY

j_call: TRBJ2-3
clone_size: .
v_call: TRBV5-6
d_call: .
cdr3_aa: ASSLALGQPTDTQY

j_call: TRBJ2-2
clone_size: .
v_call: TRBV2
d_call: .
cdr3_aa: ASRLENTGELF

j_call: TRBJ2-1
clone_size: once
v_call: TRBV28
d_call: .
cdr3_aa: ASSLGSLGKNEQF

j_call: TRBJ2-3
clone_size: .
v_call: TRBV5-1
d_call: TRBD2
cdr3_aa: ASSLERGKDTQY

j_call: TRBJ2-5
clone_size: few
v_call: TRBV6-6
d_call: .
cdr3_aa: ASSVAVQETQY

j_call: TRBJ2-1
clone_size: .
v_call: TRBV7-9
d_call: TRBD2
cdr3_aa: SSSLVGSGRTNEQF

j_call: TRBJ1-6
clone_size: once
v_call: TRBV6-1
d_call: .
cdr3_aa: ASMSNGGSPLH

j_call: TRBJ1-1
clone_size: .
v_call: TRBV9
d_call: .
cdr3_aa: ASSVDSGRMNTEAF

j_call: TRBJ2-7
clone_size: .
v_call: TRBV28
d_call: TRBD2
cdr3_aa: ASSLSRSGRQY

j_call: TRBJ2-2
clone_size: .
v_call: TRBV28
d_call: TRBD1
cdr3_aa: ASSSHSTGTGELF

j_call: TRBJ2-2
clone_size: .
v_call: TRBV7-6
d_call: .
cdr3_aa: ASSPEGAPGELF

j_call: TRBJ2-2
clone_size: .
v_call: TRBV27
d_call: .
cdr3_aa: ASHDPGSTGELF

j_call: TRBJ2-1
clone_size: once
v_call: TRBV21-1
d_call: .
cdr3_aa: ASSKAIECCSNEQF

j_call: TRBJ1-1
clone_size: .
v_call: TRBV6-5
d_call: .
cdr3_aa: ASSYDSGSTEAF

j_call: TRBJ2-1
clone_size: .
v_call: TRBV18
d_call: .
cdr3_aa: ASSPLKLGQFSYNEQF

j_call: TRBJ2-3
clone_size: once
v_call: TRBV7-6
d_call: TRBD2
cdr3_aa: ASSSYRTSGSKDTQY

j_call: TRBJ2-1
clone_size: .
v_call: TRBV7-9
d_call: .
cdr3_aa: ASSLAQGKINEQF

j_call: TRBJ2-2
clone_size: .
v_call: TRBV27
d_call: TRBD2
cdr3_aa: ASSSDAGTSSPAGELF

j_call: TRBJ1-1
clone_size: few
v_call: TRBV19
d_call: .
cdr3_aa: ASTIASGTEAF

j_call: TRBJ1-2
clone_size: few
v_call: TRBV7-8
d_call: TRBD1
cdr3_aa: ASSTFGQGASGYT

j_call: TRBJ2-7
clone_size: .
v_call: TRBV19
d_call: TRBD1
cdr3_aa: ASSISGTGIDEQY

j_call: TRBJ2-7
clone_size: .
v_call: TRBV6-4
d_call: TRBD2
cdr3_aa: ASSLIAGGPLYEQY

j_call: TRBJ1-1
clone_size: once
v_call: TRBV7-9
d_call: .
cdr3_aa: SSSLFNTEAF

j_call: TRBJ1-4
clone_size: .
v_call: TRBV6-5
d_call: TRBD1
cdr3_aa: ASSYPTGGNEKLF

j_call: TRBJ1-2
clone_size: few
v_call: TRBV29-1
d_call: .
cdr3_aa: SVETMGDTWGGYT

j_call: TRBJ1-2
clone_size: .
v_call: TRBV5-1
d_call: TRBD1
cdr3_aa: ASSTGGNYGYT

j_call: TRBJ2-5
clone_size: .
v_call: TRBV25-1
d_call: .
cdr3_aa: ASSDPTGLAETQY

j_call: TRBJ2-1
clone_size: .
v_call: TRBV27
d_call: TRBD2
cdr3_aa: ASGKPGLGDEQF

j_call: TRBJ2-5
clone_size: .
v_call: TRBV18
d_call: TRBD1
cdr3_aa: ASSPTQGAGETQY

j_call: TRBJ1-4
clone_size: few
v_call: TRBV30
d_call: TRBD1
cdr3_aa: AWKVPRGYEKLF

j_call: TRBJ2-1
clone_size: once
v_call: TRBV7-9
d_call: TRBD2
cdr3_aa: ASSFTLAGILNEQF

j_call: TRBJ2-1
clone_size: .
v_call: TRBV5-1
d_call: TRBD2
cdr3_aa: ASSPIPPLAGGSYNEQF